Listed below are T cell receptor beta chains from one sample, sequenced in a study of cytomegalovirus exposure and HLA in healthy donors. Method: immunoSEQ multiplex PCR; TCRdb's copy keeps in-frame clones and lacks some. The sample has fewer than 200,000 clones; over 75% are singletons. The source material was PBMCs. The receptors come from a male donor in good health and CMV-seronegative. Each CDR3 is given with its conserved first and last residue. Fields, in order: clone size, J gene, V gene, D gene, CDR3 protein, CDR3 DNA. The D gene is left open where the match is weak. The listing skips clone size in some rows; elsewhere it reads once, few, many or a size class.

. TRBJ2-2 TRBV7-2 . CASSSTRSATGELFF TGTGCCAGCAGCTCCACCCGGTCTGCCACCGGGGAGCTGTTTTTT
once TRBJ1-1 TRBV5-1 TRBD1 CASSPHGRQGAGGTEAFF TGCGCCAGCAGCCCGCATGGTCGACAGGGGGCGGGGGGCACTGAAGCTTTCTTT
. TRBJ2-3 TRBV5-1 TRBD2 CASSLEVAGGSDTQYF TGCGCCAGCAGCTTGGAGGTAGCGGGGGGATCGGATACGCAGTATTTT
. TRBJ1-2 TRBV5-4 TRBD1 CASSPDRAGYTF TGTGCCAGCAGCCCGGACAGGGCTGGCTACACCTTC
. TRBJ1-5 TRBV7-9 . CASSPDKAGGSNQPQHF TGTGCCAGCAGCCCCGATAAGGCCGGGGGTAGCAATCAGCCCCAGCATTTT
. TRBJ1-1 TRBV7-6 . CASSLTTEMNTEAFF TGTGCCAGCAGCTTGACGACAGAGATGAACACTGAAGCTTTCTTT
. TRBJ1-2 TRBV9 . CASSHPREANYGYTF TGTGCCAGCAGCCATCCTCGGGAAGCTAACTATGGCTACACCTTC
few TRBJ1-1 TRBV6-6 . CASSYSRDGSAFF TGTGCCAGCAGTTACTCCCGGGATGGTTCGGCTTTCTTT
. TRBJ2-6 TRBV5-1 . CASSPPGASGANVLTF TGCGCCAGCAGCCCTCCAGGGGCTTCTGGGGCCAACGTCCTGACTTTC
few TRBJ1-1 TRBV6-1 . CASSASGSGNTEAFF TGTGCCAGCAGTGCCTCCGGGAGTGGGAACACTGAAGCTTTCTTT
. TRBJ2-3 TRBV7-7 . CASSLIGGWSTDTQYF TGTGCTAGCAGCTTAATTGGGGGCTGGAGCACAGATACGCAGTATTTT
. TRBJ2-2 TRBV10-3 TRBD2 CAISARLAGDTGELFF TGTGCCATCAGTGCCCGACTAGCGGGGGACACCGGGGAGCTGTTTTTT
. TRBJ1-5 TRBV2 . CASSGGGGFNQPQHF TGTGCCAGCAGTGGAGGGGGGGGGTTCAACCAGCCCCAGCATTTT
. TRBJ2-1 TRBV23-1 . CANRVNSYNEQFF TGCGCCAACCGGGTAAATTCCTACAATGAGCAGTTCTTC
. TRBJ2-1 TRBV15 TRBD2 CATSYGLAGYNEQFF TGTGCCACCAGTTATGGACTAGCGGGGTACAATGAGCAGTTCTTC
. TRBJ1-2 TRBV10-3 TRBD1 CAISEQESGQGYGYTF TGTGCCATCAGTGAGCAAGAAAGTGGACAGGGGTATGGCTACACCTTC
. TRBJ2-1 TRBV12-5 . CASGIMQGYNEQFF TGTGCTAGTGGTATAATGCAGGGCTACAATGAGCAGTTCTTC
. TRBJ1-2 TRBV5-5 . CASSLGMLGGRGGYTF TGTGCCAGCAGCTTGGGGATGCTCGGGGGGCGAGGAGGCTACACCTTC
few TRBJ1-5 TRBV6-5 . CASAAGRNNQPQHF TGTGCCAGCGCCGCGGGACGGAACAATCAGCCCCAGCATTTT
. TRBJ1-5 TRBV4-1 . CASSYLQNQPQHF TGCGCCAGCAGCTATTTACAAAATCAGCCCCAGCATTTT
. TRBJ2-1 TRBV9 . CASSVAQGNEQFF TGTGCCAGCAGCGTAGCCCAGGGGAATGAGCAGTTCTTC
few TRBJ2-2 TRBV25-1 . CASRQTNTGELFF TGTGCCAGCAGGCAGACGAACACCGGGGAGCTGTTTTTT
. TRBJ1-2 TRBV28 . CASSSKLYGYTF TGTGCCAGCAGTTCCAAACTCTATGGCTACACCTTC
. TRBJ1-1 TRBV9 TRBD1 CASSPYQGARTEAFF TGTGCCAGCAGCCCATACCAGGGGGCAAGAACTGAAGCTTTCTTT
. TRBJ2-1 TRBV11-2 TRBD2 CASSFRGLPNNEQFF TGTGCCAGCAGCTTCCGGGGACTACCGAACAATGAGCAGTTCTTC
. TRBJ2-1 TRBV19 TRBD2 CASSKGLAGGHGNEQFF TGTGCCAGTAGTAAGGGACTAGCGGGGGGGCATGGCAATGAGCAGTTCTTC
. TRBJ2-5 TRBV7-7 . CASSRLVRETQYF TGTGCCAGCAGCCGACTAGTCAGAGAGACCCAGTACTTC
. TRBJ2-1 TRBV14 . CASSLGQGIKYNEQFF TGTGCCAGCAGCCTCGGCCAGGGGATCAAATACAATGAGCAGTTCTTC
. TRBJ2-5 TRBV11-2 . CASSLVFNTLQGTQYF TGTGCCAGCAGCTTAGTTTTTAACACCCTCCAGGGGACCCAGTACTTC
few TRBJ1-2 TRBV5-4 . CASSTPSGGDQGYTF TGTGCCAGCAGCACCCCCTCTGGAGGGGATCAAGGCTACACCTTC
. TRBJ1-6 TRBV5-1 . CASSLPESSYNSPLHF TGCGCCAGCAGCTTGCCGGAGAGCTCCTATAATTCACCCCTCCACTTT
once TRBJ1-3 TRBV30 TRBD1 CASARTTTGGIGNTIYF TGTGCCTCCGCCCGGACGACTACAGGGGGAATTGGAAACACCATATATTTT
. TRBJ1-4 TRBV5-1 TRBD1 CASSGGQGDEKLFF TGCGCCAGCAGCGGGGGACAGGGGGACGAAAAGCTGTTTTTT
once TRBJ2-7 TRBV5-1 . CASFPTFTGGVYEQYF TGCGCCAGCTTTCCCACATTTACAGGGGGGGTCTACGAGCAGTACTTC
. TRBJ2-2 TRBV11-2 TRBD1 CASSFLPGQGATGELFF TGTGCCAGCAGCTTCTTACCGGGACAGGGGGCCACCGGGGAGCTGTTTTTT
few TRBJ2-3 TRBV7-2 . CASSLGASTDTQYF TGTGCCAGCAGCTTAGGAGCTAGCACAGATACGCAGTATTTT
. TRBJ1-5 TRBV6-1 . CASSDRIHQPQHF TGTGCCAGCAGTGACAGGATTCATCAGCCCCAGCATTTT
. TRBJ1-2 TRBV29-1 . CSVEGTAMNYGYTF TGCAGCGTTGAGGGCACAGCTATGAACTATGGCTACACCTTC
once TRBJ2-5 TRBV19 . CASSISRARQETQYF TGTGCCAGTAGTATATCCAGGGCCCGGCAAGAGACCCAGTACTTC
. TRBJ1-6 TRBV6-5 TRBD1 CASSSRDSKSPLHF TGTGCCAGCAGTTCCCGGGACAGCAAATCACCCCTCCACTTT
. TRBJ1-1 TRBV2 TRBD1 CATYRQGGTEAFF TGTGCCACCTATCGACAGGGAGGCACTGAAGCTTTCTTT
. TRBJ1-5 TRBV6-4 . CASSVVGPSLQRALDQPQHF TGTGCCAGCAGTGTTGTGGGTCCCTCCTTACAGAGAGCTTTGGATCAGCCCCAGCATTTT
. TRBJ1-6 TRBV30 . CAWTRQGNSPLHF TGTGCCTGGACAAGGCAGGGGAATTCACCCCTCCACTTT
. TRBJ1-1 TRBV19 . CASSIVLGEGAFF TGTGCCAGTAGTATAGTACTTGGCGAGGGAGCTTTCTTT
. TRBJ1-4 TRBV7-9 . CASSAIRGIGEKLFF TGTGCCAGCAGCGCTATCCGGGGAATCGGAGAAAAACTGTTTTTT
few TRBJ2-1 TRBV6-4 TRBD1 CASSGDRGGEQFF TGTGCCAGCAGCGGGGACAGGGGGGGTGAGCAGTTCTTC
. TRBJ1-1 TRBV6-6 TRBD1 CASRQGGQGDREAFF TGTGCCAGCAGACAAGGAGGACAGGGTGATCGAGAAGCTTTCTTT
. TRBJ1-1 TRBV19 . CASTPGGYRTEAFF TGTGCCAGTACCCCCGGGGGGTATCGGACTGAAGCTTTCTTT
. TRBJ1-2 TRBV5-1 . CASSFNFGTTGDYGYTF TGCGCCAGCAGCTTTAATTTTGGGACAACTGGGGACTATGGCTACACCTTC
. TRBJ1-3 TRBV7-2 TRBD1 CASSRQGNGNTIYF TGTGCCAGCAGCAGACAGGGGAATGGAAACACCATATATTTT
few TRBJ2-7 TRBV6-5 . CASSSRSQGSTKQYF TGTGCCAGCAGTTCCCGATCCCAGGGTTCTACTAAGCAGTACTTC
. TRBJ1-2 TRBV14 . CASSPDGDYGYTF TGTGCCAGCAGCCCGGACGGGGACTATGGCTACACCTTC
. TRBJ2-3 TRBV5-1 . CASSLRVGGRRTDTQYF TGCGCCAGCAGCTTGAGGGTGGGGGGGCGACGCACAGATACGCAGTATTTT